A single sample is the source of the 21 T cell receptor beta chains below, sequenced in a study of CD8 T cells in Susac syndrome. RNA, at roughly 0.5 to 1 ug, was reverse transcribed with random hexamers. TCRdb redid the calling of the immunoSEQ multiplex PCR reads with MiXCR, one entry per CDR3 protein. The sample consists of approximately 150,000 distinct CDR3 sequences, roughly 76% of them appearing once. The sample taken for sequencing was CD8+ T cells from PBMCs. These receptors all stem from a human donor with multiple sclerosis.

The chain employs TRBV6-5 and TRBJ2-3, with 8 bases fitting TRBD2. Trimming cost V 4 bases and J 6 bases; bases outside gene matches: 12. CDR3 length: 16 amino acids. The germline V gene has CDR1 MNHEY and CDR2 SVGAGI. CDR3 sequence: CASSSTSGSGGDTQYF. CDR3 coding DNA: TGTGCCAGCAGTTCAACTAGCGGCTCTGGGGGGGATACGCAGTATTTT.

The chain joins TRBV5-1 to TRBJ1-6; 9 bases align to TRBD1. Trimming took 2 bases from V and 7 from J; bases not matched to a gene: 7. The CDR3 runs to 16 residues. The germline V gene encodes CDR1 SGHRS and CDR2 YFSETQ. For the CDR3, the DNA is TGCGCCAGCAGCTTATTCTCCGGGACAGGGAATTCACCCCTCCACTTT. The encoded protein is CASSLFSGTGNSPLHF.

The chain carries TRBV15 and TRBJ2-3; tentatively, D is TRBD1 (6 bases). Trimming took 0 bases from V and 2 from J, leaving 9 bases between them. Germline V gene sequence: CDR1 LNHNV, CDR2 YYDKDF (reference sequence). The length of the CDR3 is 15 residues. The CDR3 DNA reads TGTGCCACCAGCAGAGATGGGGACAACACAGATACGCAGTATTTT. Its translation is CATSRDGDNTDTQYF.

This chain links TRBV4-1 with TRBJ1-2; D perhaps matches TRBD1 (6 bases). V dropped 0 bases and J dropped 5 bases, with 13 bases sitting between them. The CDR3 is 15 amino acids. Germline CDR1 is MGHRA and CDR2 is YSYEKL. The CDR3 DNA reads as TGCGCCAGCAGCCAAGAGACGGGGGCAGAGTATGGCTACACCTTC. This sequence encodes CASSQETGAEYGYTF.

The genes are TRBV19 and TRBJ2-3, with D perhaps matching TRBD2 (6 bases). V was pared by 3 bases and J by 6 bases, with 22 bases between. The CDR3 contains 17 residues. Germline CDR1 LNHDA, CDR2 SQIVND (reference sequence). The CDR3 region is CASSIPRDLGYPDTQYF. As DNA, the CDR3 is TGTGCCAGTAGTATTCCCCGGGACTTGGGCTACCCTGATACGCAGTATTTT.

This clonotype was found a few times. The chain employs TRBV2 and TRBJ2-7, with D unresolved. The CDR3 loop spans 15 amino acids. CDR1 and CDR2 (germline): SNHLY, FYNNEI. V was pared by 7 bases and J by 4 bases, with 20 bases between. The CDR3 DNA reads TGTGCCAGCACGCGATACGGTGGTGGGCCTTACGAGCAGTACTTC. Amino acids: CASTRYGGGPYEQYF.

The chain joins TRBV7-2 to TRBJ2-5; TRBD1 agrees at 7 bases. J was trimmed by 4 bases and V by 5 bases; bases with no gene match: 4. The germline gives CDR1 SGHTA, CDR2 FQGNSA. The CDR3 spans 13 residues. The chain's CDR3 is CASSPGTVETQYF. CDR3 in DNA: TGTGCCAGCAGCCCTGGGACAGTAGAGACCCAGTACTTC.

The rearrangement uses TRBV6-5 and TRBJ2-1; D may correspond to TRBD1 or TRBD2 (5 bases each). This CDR3 has 15 residues. The germline CDR1 and CDR2 sequences are MNHEY and SVGAGI. The V end lost 2 bases, the J end lost 8 bases, and 16 bases lay between the germline ends. CDR3 in DNA: TGTGCCAGCAGTTACGGGGTTAGCGTCAGGGATGAGCAGTTCTTC. Translation gives CASSYGVSVRDEQFF.

This chain joins TRBV20-1 and TRBJ2-4; the match to TRBD2 covers 7 bases. Germline V gene sequence: CDR1 DFQATT, CDR2 SNEGSKA (reference sequence). This CDR3 has 17 amino acids. V lost 0 bases, J lost 3 bases, and 11 bases stayed unmatched. The CDR3 coding sequence is TGCAGTGCTAGAGATCGGGAGGCGATGGGCCTCAAAAACATTCAGTACTTC. This sequence encodes CSARDREAMGLKNIQYF.

The chain recombines TRBV19 with TRBJ1-2, with TRBD1 identical over 11 bases. Looked up from germline, CDR1 is LNHDA and CDR2 is SQIVND (reference sequence). Losses at the gene ends were 5 bases for V and 5 bases for J; bases not matched to a gene: 13. The CDR3 has 17 amino acids. The CDR3 reads CASSLGQGAQVWYGYTF. The CDR3 bases are TGTGCCAGTAGTCTTGGACAGGGGGCGCAGGTTTGGTATGGCTACACCTTC.

This clonotype was seen more than once but under ten times. The chain recombines TRBV7-9 with TRBJ1-1; possible D gene TRBD1, 5 bases. V lost 3 bases and J 5 bases, leaving 10 bases between the germline ends. The CDR3 spans 13 residues. Germline CDR1 reads SEHNR; CDR2 reads FQNEAQ (reference sequence). The CDR3 reads CASSLARGTEAFF. CDR3 nucleotide sequence: TGTGCCAGCAGCTTGGCGCGGGGGACTGAAGCTTTCTTT.

The chain links TRBV19 to TRBJ1-1; possible D gene TRBD1, 6 bases. This CDR3 is built from 15 residues. The V gene's germline CDR1 is LNHDA and CDR2 SQIVND (reference sequence). The ends were cut back, 3 bases at V and 4 bases at J, with 15 bases in the middle. In nucleotides, the CDR3 is TGTGCCAGTAGTATCGGGGCAGGAGGGGGCACTGAAGCTTTCTTT. Its protein product is CASSIGAGGGTEAFF.

This rearrangement joins TRBV27 to TRBJ2-1; 12 nucleotides match TRBD2. The ends lost 5 bases at V and 7 bases at J; junction bases unmatched: 15. CDR3 length: 18 amino acids. Looked up from germline, CDR1 is MNHEY and CDR2 is SMNVEV (reference sequence). The CDR3 DNA sequence: TGTGCCAGCAGTACCAAGTGGCCTAGCGGGGGGGCTGGGAATGAGCAGTTCTTC. This sequence encodes CASSTKWPSGGAGNEQFF.

The gene calls are TRBV11-2 and TRBJ2-2; the match to TRBD2 covers 11 bases. V gave up 7 bases and J gave up 6 bases; unmatched junction bases: 4. The germline CDR1 and CDR2 sequences are SGHAT and FQNNGV. CDR3 length equals 14 residues. The CDR3 DNA is TGTGCCAGCACGCTAGCGGGAGGTTCCGGGGAGCTGTTTTTT. Its translation: CASTLAGGSGELFF.

This clonotype was seen a handful of times. The rearrangement uses TRBV7-9 and TRBJ2-3; tentative D call: TRBD1 (5 bases). Germline V gene sequence: CDR1 SEHNR, CDR2 FQNEAQ (reference sequence). There are 14 residues in the CDR3. V was cut by 11 bases and J by 2 bases, with 17 bases left in between. The CDR3 protein is CALGPSGATDTQYF. CDR3 DNA: TGTGCCCTGGGGCCTAGTGGGGCCACAGATACGCAGTATTTT.

The genes are TRBV4-2 and TRBJ1-1, with D unclear. V was trimmed by 3 bases and J by 8 bases, leaving 13 bases between them. The V gene's germline CDR1 is LGHNA and CDR2 YNFKEQ. This CDR3 has 13 residues. CDR3 protein: CASSHRPGREAFF. CDR3 sequence (DNA): TGTGCCAGCAGCCATAGGCCGGGCAGGGAAGCTTTCTTT.

J is TRBJ2-1 and V is TRBV27, with 10 bases identical to TRBD2. V lost 6 bases to trimming and J lost 8 bases; unmatched junction nucleotides: 10. The V gene's germline CDR1 is MNHEY and CDR2 SMNVEV (reference sequence). The CDR3 length is 15 residues. The CDR3 region has the DNA TGTGCCAGCAGCCTCCTAGCGGGAGCGTACGATGAGCAGTTCTTC. It translates to CASSLLAGAYDEQFF.

The CDR3 reads CASSTDDRPEIYEQYF. The CDR3 nucleotides are TGTGCCAGCAGTACCGACGACAGGCCGGAAATCTACGAGCAGTACTTC. The genes are TRBV28 and TRBJ2-7; possible D gene TRBD1, 6 bases. Trimming cost V 5 bases and J 3 bases, with 20 bases left between them. This CDR3 is built from 16 residues. Germline assignment: CDR1 MDHEN and CDR2 SYDVKM.

The J gene is TRBJ2-2, the V gene TRBV18, with D unresolved. Trimming shortened V by 2 bases and J by 2 bases, and 12 bases separated the two germline ends. The CDR3 extends over 16 amino acids. Germline V gene data show CDR1 as KGHSH and CDR2 as LQKENI. DNA of the CDR3: TGTGCCAGCTCACCATCCCCCGCCACCAACACCGGGGAGCTGTTTTTT. Protein sequence: CASSPSPATNTGELFF.

The chain is built from TRBV5-8 and TRBJ2-1; the D is unclear. CDR1 and CDR2 (germline): SGHTS, YDEGEE. The CDR3 runs 12 residues. V lost 0 bases and J 4 bases, leaving 2 bases between the germline ends. The CDR3 DNA sequence: TGTGCCAGCAGCTTGGTTTACAATGAGCAGTTCTTC. Translating it yields CASSLVYNEQFF.

The gene calls are TRBV12-3 or TRBV12-4 and TRBJ2-1; D assignment may be TRBD1 or TRBD2 (5 bases each). V lost 3 bases to trimming and J lost 8 bases, with 17 bases between them. CDR3 size: 15 residues. Written as DNA, the CDR3 is TGTGCCAGCAGTTTCGAGGGGCTCGACGGGTATGAGCAGTTCTTC. Its translation is CASSFEGLDGYEQFF.